This T cell receptor (beta chain) was obtained from a study of PD-1 blockade in classical Hodgkin lymphoma. J was trimmed by 6 bases and V by 4 bases; bases with no gene match: 9. Germline CDR1 is SGHTA and CDR2 is FQGTGA. The CDR3 sequence is 17 residues long. About this clone: Antigen unknown.

Indicated time point: cycle 4 day 1 (C4D1), after 6 weeks of nivolumab. Each patient's relapse followed autologous stem cell transplantation, and brentuximab vedotin exposure varied. Libraries were prepared by immunoSEQ multiplex PCR; TCRdb keeps only in-frame clonotypes and omits some of them. The sample has 50,000 or so clones; 85% to 90% are singletons. Whole-study findings and limits: Initiation of nivolumab under 1 year after ASCT led to exclusion of patients. At baseline, newly diagnosed patients reportedly showed less TCR diversity than healthy donors. Repertoires differed for reasons still undefined, possibly disease activity or prior therapy. The CD4+ diversity rise by C4D1 was clearest in complete responders.

The sample was peripheral blood mononuclear cells (PBMCs), taken before the fourth cycle of nivolumab. This clonotype was obtained from a human donor with classical Hodgkin lymphoma. The chain links TRBV7-3 to TRBJ2-2, with TRBD2 matching over 12 bases. The CDR3, as DNA: TGTGCCAGCAGCTCACGAAGACTAGCGGGAGTCCCCGGGGAGCTGTTTTTT. This sequence encodes CASSSRRLAGVPGELFF.